This T cell receptor (beta chain) was captured by sequencing in a study of cytomegalovirus exposure and HLA in healthy donors. Only in-frame clones appear in the TCRdb table, and some are missing; sequencing was by immunoSEQ multiplex PCR. The sample contains roughly 120,000 clones, more than 75% of which appear only once. This clone showed up many times. Between the trimmed V and J ends, which lost 0 bases and 2 bases, there was a span of 10 bases. Germline CDR1 SGDLS, CDR2 YYNGEE. The CDR3 consists of 15 residues. The chain links TRBV9 to TRBJ2-3; D is possibly TRBD2 (5 bases). The sequence was obtained from a young woman in good health and CMV-seronegative. Sequencing was performed on PBMCs. The CDR3 region has the DNA TGTGCCAGCAGCGTAGTGGGCGGGTACACAGATACGCAGTATTTT. It encodes CASSVVGGYTDTQYF.